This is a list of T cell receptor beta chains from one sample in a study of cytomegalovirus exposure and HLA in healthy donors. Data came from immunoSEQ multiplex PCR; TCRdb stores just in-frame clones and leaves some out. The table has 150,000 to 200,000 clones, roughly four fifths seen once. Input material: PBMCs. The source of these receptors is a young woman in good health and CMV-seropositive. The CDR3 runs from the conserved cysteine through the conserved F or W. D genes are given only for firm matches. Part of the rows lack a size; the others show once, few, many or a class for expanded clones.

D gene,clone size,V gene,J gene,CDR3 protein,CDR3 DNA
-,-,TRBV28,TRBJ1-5,CASSFRGTSQPQHF,TGTGCCAGCAGTTTCCGCGGGACTTCTCAGCCCCAGCATTTT
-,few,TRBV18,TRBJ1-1,CASSREVNTEAFF,TGTGCCAGCTCCCGGGAAGTGAACACTGAAGCTTTCTTT
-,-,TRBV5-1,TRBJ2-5,CASSLTQETQYF,TGCGCCAGCAGCTTAACACAAGAGACCCAGTACTTC
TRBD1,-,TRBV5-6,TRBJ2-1,CASSFPDALGTVYNEQFF,TGTGCCAGCAGCTTTCCCGACGCGCTCGGGACAGTATACAATGAGCAGTTCTTC
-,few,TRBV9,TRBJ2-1,CASSVVSGSYNEQFF,TGTGCCAGCAGCGTAGTCAGCGGGTCCTACAATGAGCAGTTCTTC
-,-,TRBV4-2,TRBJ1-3,CASSQVQGNTIYF,TGTGCCAGCAGCCAAGTACAGGGAAACACCATATATTTT
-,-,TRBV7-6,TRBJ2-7,CASSWTPQTYEQYF,TGTGCCAGCAGCTGGACTCCACAAACCTACGAGCAGTACTTC
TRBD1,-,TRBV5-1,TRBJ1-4,CASSINGQDEKLFF,TGCGCCAGCAGCATTAACGGACAGGATGAAAAACTGTTTTTT
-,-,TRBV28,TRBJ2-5,CASTLYRLEPFPQYF,TGTGCCAGCACCCTATACCGACTCGAACCCTTTCCCCAGTACTTC
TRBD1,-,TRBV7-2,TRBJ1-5,CASSSKGANQPQHF,TGTGCCAGCAGCTCTAAGGGGGCAAATCAGCCCCAGCATTTT
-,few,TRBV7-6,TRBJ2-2,CASRATGELFF,TGTGCCAGCAGGGCCACCGGGGAGCTGTTTTTT
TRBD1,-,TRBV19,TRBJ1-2,CASGRQGAPYGYTF,TGTGCCAGTGGCCGACAGGGGGCCCCCTATGGCTACACCTTC
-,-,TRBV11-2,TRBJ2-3,CASSLAFTDTQYF,TGTGCCAGCAGCTTGGCTTTCACAGATACGCAGTATTTT
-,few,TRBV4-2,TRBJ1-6,CASSQATDSPLHF,TGTGCCAGCAGCCAAGCCACAGATTCACCCCTCCACTTT
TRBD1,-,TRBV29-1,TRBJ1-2,CSVEGGQGASGYTF,TGCAGCGTCGAGGGAGGGCAGGGGGCGAGTGGCTACACCTTC
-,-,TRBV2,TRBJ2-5,CASSGRGGRSKETQYF,TGTGCCAGCAGCGGAAGGGGGGGCCGGTCCAAAGAGACCCAGTACTTC
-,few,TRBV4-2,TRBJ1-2,CASSQDLGEGNYGYTF,TGTGCCAGCAGCCAAGACCTAGGGGAAGGTAACTATGGCTACACCTTC
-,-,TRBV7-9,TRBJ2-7,CASSFIDTYEQYF,TGTGCCAGCAGTTTTATCGACACCTACGAGCAGTACTTC
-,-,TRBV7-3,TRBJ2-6,CASSLNAGLGSSGANVLTF,TGTGCCAGCAGCTTAAATGCAGGGCTTGGAAGCTCTGGGGCCAACGTCCTGACTTTC
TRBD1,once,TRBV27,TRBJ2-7,CASSLSPGQLTRQYF,TGTGCCAGCAGTTTATCCCCGGGACAGTTGACCCGGCAGTACTTC
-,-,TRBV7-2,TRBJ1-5,CASSLEGGGGQPQHF,TGTGCCAGCAGCTTAGAGGGGGGGGGTGGACAGCCCCAGCATTTT
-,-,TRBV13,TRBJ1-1,CASTLTWALNTEAFF,TGTGCCAGCACCCTTACGTGGGCTCTGAACACTGAAGCTTTCTTT
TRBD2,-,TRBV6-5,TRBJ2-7,CASSYGTSFYEQYF,TGTGCCAGCAGTTACGGGACTAGCTTCTACGAGCAGTACTTC
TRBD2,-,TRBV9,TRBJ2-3,CASSPRSGGITDTQYF,TGTGCCAGCAGCCCCCGTAGCGGGGGGATCACAGATACGCAGTATTTT
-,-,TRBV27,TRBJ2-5,CASSSGWSTPQETQYF,TGTGCCAGCAGCTCCGGTTGGTCCACCCCCCAAGAGACCCAGTACTTC
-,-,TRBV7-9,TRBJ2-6,CASSPRTSGANVLTF,TGTGCCAGCAGCCCCCGGACATCTGGGGCCAACGTCCTGACTTTC
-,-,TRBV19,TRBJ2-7,CASSMRGIYEQYF,TGTGCCAGTAGTATGAGGGGGATCTACGAGCAGTACTTC
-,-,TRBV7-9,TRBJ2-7,CASSLNRAAYEQYF,TGTGCCAGCAGCTTAAACAGGGCCGCCTACGAGCAGTACTTC
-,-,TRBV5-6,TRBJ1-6,CASSEALRGSNSPLHF,TGTGCCAGCAGCGAGGCTTTACGAGGTTCTAATTCACCCCTCCACTTT
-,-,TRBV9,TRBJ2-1,CASNERLLGISEQFF,TGTGCCAGCAACGAGAGACTATTGGGCATTAGTGAGCAGTTCTTC
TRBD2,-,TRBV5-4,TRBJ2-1,CASSLLIAGISYNEQFF,TGTGCCAGCAGCTTACTAATAGCGGGGATTTCCTACAATGAGCAGTTCTTC
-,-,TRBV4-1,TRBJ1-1,CASSQDSRQADPVNTEAFF,TGCGCCAGCAGCCAAGATTCGAGACAGGCGGACCCAGTAAACACTGAAGCTTTCTTT
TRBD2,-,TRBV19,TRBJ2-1,CASSIDRLAGGPLEQFF,TGTGCCAGTAGTATAGATCGGCTAGCGGGGGGGCCCTTAGAGCAGTTCTTC
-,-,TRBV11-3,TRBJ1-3,CASSKRDTPGGNTIYF,TGTGCCAGCAGCAAACGGGACACACCAGGGGGAAACACCATATATTTT
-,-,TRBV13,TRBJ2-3,CASSQGGTQYF,TGTGCCAGCAGCCAGGGGGGCACGCAGTATTTT
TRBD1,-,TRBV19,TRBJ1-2,CASTTGGYGYTF,TGTGCCAGCACCACAGGGGGCTATGGCTACACCTTC
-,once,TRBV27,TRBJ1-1,CASSLNRRSEAFF,TGTGCCAGCAGTTTGAACAGACGGTCTGAAGCTTTCTTT